This entry lists 7 T cell receptor beta chains sequenced from one sample in a study of T-cell reconstitution after alpha-beta-depleted transplantation in children. Unique molecular identifiers were incorporated during preparation of the TCRbeta library. MiXCR was run by TCRdb on the PCR reads, yielding one entry per CDR3 protein. The repertoire holds about 580,000 distinct CDR3 sequences, with 20% to 25% as singletons. This sample comprised PBMCs, mostly from graft donor cells, obtained 360 days after TCRalphabeta/CD19-depleted stem cell transplant. These receptors came from a boy less than two years old who had a stem cell transplant for acute myeloid leukemia, so the T cells may come from the graft donor.

This clonotype was detected a few times. J is TRBJ2-7 and V is TRBV18; 9 nucleotides match TRBD1. Germline-derived CDR1 and CDR2 are KGHSH and LQKENI. Trimming at V came to 2 bases and at J to 0 bases, leaving 8 bases not matched to a gene. The CDR3 consists of 17 residues. In DNA form, the CDR3 reads TGTGCCAGCTCACCAACGGGACAGGGAGCGTACTCCTACGAGCAGTACTTC. Translated: CASSPTGQGAYSYEQYF.

The V and J genes are TRBV24-1 and TRBJ1-5, with a possible D match to TRBD1 (5 bases). From germline, CDR1 is KGHDR and CDR2 SFDVKD. With 4 bases removed from V and 3 bases from J, the gap between germline ends came to 9 bases. This CDR3 has 14 amino acids. CDR3 residues: CATSEDSFNQPQHF. CDR3 nucleotides: TGTGCCACCAGTGAAGACAGTTTCAATCAGCCCCAGCATTTT.

The V gene is TRBV5-1, the J gene TRBJ2-1, with 7 nucleotides matching TRBD2. Germline V gene sequence: CDR1 SGHRS, CDR2 YFSETQ. This CDR3 is built from 14 residues. V shed 6 bases and J 8 bases; nucleotides not matched to a gene: 11. Written as DNA, the CDR3 is TGCGCCAGCACGGGTGGGGCCGCGGGGGATGAGCAGTTCTTC. It translates to CASTGGAAGDEQFF.

The V gene is TRBV3-1, the J gene TRBJ1-2; maybe TRBD1 (5 bases). The CDR3 sequence is 16 residues long. CDR1 and CDR2 (germline): LGHDT, YNNKEL (reference sequence). V was trimmed by 0 bases and J by 3 bases, leaving 14 bases between them. CDR3 nucleotide sequence: TGTGCCAGCAGCCAAGAAGGTGGACAACCAGACTATGGCTACACCTTC. As protein: CASSQEGGQPDYGYTF.

The chain has TRBV7-2 and TRBJ2-7; 8 nucleotides agree with TRBD1. The junction had 10 bases not matched to a gene; V was cut back by 5 bases and J by 7 bases. Germline V gene sequence: CDR1 SGHTA, CDR2 FQGNSA. This CDR3 region has 14 residues. The CDR3 bases are TGTGCCAGCAGCCCGGGACAGGCTAGGGCTGAGCAGTACTTC. Translation gives CASSPGQARAEQYF.

The gene calls are TRBV5-1 and TRBJ1-1, with D tentatively TRBD1 (5 bases). Germline V gives CDR1 SGHRS, CDR2 YFSETQ. Deletions cut 0 bases from V and 0 bases from J, with 6 bases between. The CDR3 has 14 amino acids. CDR3 loop: CASSLGDLNTEAFF. The CDR3 coding sequence is TGCGCCAGCAGCTTGGGGGACCTGAACACTGAAGCTTTCTTT.

The chain is built from TRBV24-1 and TRBJ2-1, with TRBD1 matching over 8 bases. V was pared by 6 bases and J by 0 bases, with 3 bases of the junction left unmatched. There are 15 residues in the CDR3. Germline CDR1 reads KGHDR; CDR2 reads SFDVKD. The CDR3 here is CATSRTGSSYNEQFF. CDR3 nucleotides: TGTGCCACCAGTCGGACAGGGAGCTCCTACAATGAGCAGTTCTTC.